The rows below give T cell receptor beta chains drawn from one sample of a study of shared clonotypes between healthy human individuals. TCRdb's copy holds only in-frame clones and misses some; the assay was immunoSEQ multiplex PCR. The profile shows fewer than 600,000 clones, roughly three quarters of them singletons. The sequenced material came from PBMCs. The source of these receptors is a woman in her thirties or forties in good health. Some clones in this sample may be carry-over from other donors' samples. Both conserved end residues are part of each CDR3. The D gene is left open where the match is weak. Not all rows give a size; the values are once, few, many and, for expanded clones, a class.

>TRBJ2-3|-|-|TRBV5-5
TGTGCCAGCAGCCTGGGGGGCGGGAGTAGGACAGATACGCAGTATTTT
CASSLGGGSRTDTQYF
>TRBJ1-5|-|-|TRBV11-3
TGTGCCAGCAGCTTAGAAAACAGCTTCCAGTTCAATCAGCCCCAGCATTTT
CASSLENSFQFNQPQHF
>TRBJ2-5|once|-|TRBV5-4
TGTGCCAGCAGCTTGTTTGTTTCAGAGACCCAGTACTTC
CASSLFVSETQYF
>TRBJ2-2|-|-|TRBV10-2
TGCGCCAGCAGTGAGGTTGAGGGCGCCGGGGAGCTGTTTTTT
CASSEVEGAGELFF
>TRBJ1-2|-|-|TRBV18
TGTGCCAGCTCCGGGACCGCCGAGATGGGGATCAATGGCTACACCTTC
CASSGTAEMGINGYTF
>TRBJ1-1|-|-|TRBV5-1
TGCGCCAGCAACCCAGCAATAGGACAGAACACTGAAGCTTTCTTT
CASNPAIGQNTEAFF
>TRBJ2-1|-|TRBD2|TRBV5-4
TGTGCCAGCAGCTTACCCGGGACTAATAATGAGCAGTTCTTC
CASSLPGTNNEQFF
>TRBJ2-7|-|-|TRBV28
TGTGCCAGCAGTTTAACGGGAGCCTACGAGCAGTACTTC
CASSLTGAYEQYF
>TRBJ1-4|-|TRBD1|TRBV28
TGTGCCAGCAGTTCCTCCGGGACAGGACCTATTAATGAAAAACTGTTTTTT
CASSSSGTGPINEKLFF
>TRBJ2-7|-|TRBD2|TRBV7-9
TGTGCCAGCAGCTTGACGAGCGGGAGCTACTCCTACGAGCAGTACTTC
CASSLTSGSYSYEQYF
>TRBJ1-1|once|-|TRBV27
TGTGCCAGCAAACGGAGCACTGAAGCTTTCTTT
CASKRSTEAFF
>TRBJ2-3|few|TRBD1|TRBV5-6
TGTGCCAGCAGCTTGGTTGTGACAGGGGTCACAGATACGCAGTATTTT
CASSLVVTGVTDTQYF
>TRBJ2-3|few|-|TRBV2
TGTGCCAGCCTCCGGGACACAGATACGCAGTATTTT
CASLRDTDTQYF
>TRBJ2-7|few|-|TRBV30
TGTGCCTGGGGTGGGGCCGAGCAGTACTTC
CAWGGAEQYF
>TRBJ1-5|-|-|TRBV10-3
TGTGCCATCGTAGGGGAGGCCAATCAGCCCCAGCATTTT
CAIVGEANQPQHF
>TRBJ2-7|once|-|TRBV5-1
TGCGCCAGCAGACGGCTAGCATCATCCTACGAGCAGTACTTC
CASRRLASSYEQYF
>TRBJ2-7|once|-|TRBV14
TGTGCCAGCAGCCAACTGGGGGGCGAGCAGTACTTC
CASSQLGGEQYF
>TRBJ1-1|few|-|TRBV30
TGTGCCTGGAGTGTACAAGCAGGGACTGAAGCTTTCTTT
CAWSVQAGTEAFF
>TRBJ2-1|many|-|TRBV4-3
TGCGCCAGCAGCCAAAATGTGAACTCCTACAATGAGCAGTTCTTC
CASSQNVNSYNEQFF
>TRBJ2-7|-|TRBD1|TRBV5-1
TGCGCCAGCAGAACGCACCCCGGGACAGACGAGCAGTACTTC
CASRTHPGTDEQYF
>TRBJ2-5|few|TRBD2|TRBV23-1
TGCGCCAGCAGTCAATCGGGGGACTATCGGGAGACCCAGTACTTC
CASSQSGDYRETQYF
>TRBJ2-7|-|TRBD2|TRBV10-2
TGCGCCAGCAGTGCTTGGACTAGCGGGAGGGGCCACGAGCAGTACTTC
CASSAWTSGRGHEQYF
>TRBJ1-2|-|TRBD1|TRBV5-4
TGTGCCAGCAGCTTGGAAGGCAGGGGGGCCTATGGCTACACCTTC
CASSLEGRGAYGYTF
>TRBJ2-2|-|TRBD2|TRBV4-2
TGTGCCAGCAGCCAAGATTTACTAGCGGGAGTAGGTACCGGGGAGCTGTTTTTT
CASSQDLLAGVGTGELFF
>TRBJ2-1|-|-|TRBV5-4
TGTGCCAGCAGTCGGACAGCGGTCTCCTACAATGAGCAGTTCTTC
CASSRTAVSYNEQFF
>TRBJ2-6|-|TRBD1|TRBV15
TGTGCCACCAGCAGGCGACAGGGGGTAACTGGGGCCAACGTCCTGACTTTC
CATSRRQGVTGANVLTF
>TRBJ2-3|-|TRBD2|TRBV11-3
TGTGCCAGCAGCGTCGGACTAGCCGGGGAAGATACGCAGTATTTT
CASSVGLAGEDTQYF
>TRBJ2-7|-|-|TRBV5-6
TGTGCCAGCAGCTTGTTCGATACGGACGGGAGCTCCTACGAGCAGTACTTC
CASSLFDTDGSSYEQYF
>TRBJ2-1|-|-|TRBV14
TGTGCCAGCAGCTCAACACCCGGCGATGAGCAGTTCTTC
CASSSTPGDEQFF
>TRBJ2-2|-|-|TRBV13
TGTGCCAGCAGCTCACTCACGGGGCATGGGGAGCTGTTTTTT
CASSSLTGHGELFF
>TRBJ1-1|-|-|TRBV7-9
TGTGCCAGCAGCTTAGAGTCCCATATGACTGAAGCTTTCTTT
CASSLESHMTEAFF
>TRBJ2-7|few|-|TRBV9
TGTGCCAGCAGCTATGGCAGGGGGGACTACGAGCAGTACTTC
CASSYGRGDYEQYF
>TRBJ2-1|-|TRBD1|TRBV2
TGTGCCAGCAGTGGAAGTTTGGGACAGTACAATGAGCAGTTCTTC
CASSGSLGQYNEQFF
>TRBJ1-1|-|-|TRBV6-1
TGTGCCAGCAGTGAATTCAGGAACACTGAAGCTTTCTTT
CASSEFRNTEAFF
>TRBJ2-2|-|TRBD1|TRBV5-1
TGCGCCAGCAGCTCCGGGGACAGGGGCACCGGGGAGCTGTTTTTT
CASSSGDRGTGELFF
>TRBJ1-2|-|TRBD1|TRBV19
TGTGCCAGTAGTATAACCGAGAGGGGGCAAAGAGGCTACACCTTC
CASSITERGQRGYTF
>TRBJ1-4|-|TRBD1|TRBV18
TGTGCCAGCTCACCACGGACAGGAGGGACTAATGAAAAACTGTTTTTT
CASSPRTGGTNEKLFF
>TRBJ1-2|-|-|TRBV7-3
TGTGCCAGCAGCTTAACAGTCTATGGCTACACCTTC
CASSLTVYGYTF
>TRBJ2-5|-|-|TRBV7-8
TGTGCCAGCAGCTTTGGCGGTTCCGGGGAGACCCAGTACTTC
CASSFGGSGETQYF
>TRBJ1-2|-|TRBD1|TRBV7-3
TGTGCCAGCAGCTTCCTGGACAGGGAGGAGTACTATGGCTACACCTTC
CASSFLDREEYYGYTF
>TRBJ2-6|-|-|TRBV30
TGTGCCTGGACCTTAGACTCTGGGGCCAACGTCCTGACTTTC
CAWTLDSGANVLTF
>TRBJ2-7|-|-|TRBV11-3
TGTGCCAGCAGCTTGGCCCCGGGGGTAAACGAGCAGTACTTC
CASSLAPGVNEQYF
>TRBJ2-7|-|-|TRBV11-1
TGTGCCAGCAGCTTCGGGACCTACGAGCAGTACTTC
CASSFGTYEQYF
>TRBJ2-1|-|TRBD1|TRBV27
TGTGCCAGCAGCTCCCACAGGGGCCAAGACAATGAGCAGTTCTTC
CASSSHRGQDNEQFF
>TRBJ2-1|-|-|TRBV9
TGTGCCAGCAGCGTAGATGTAAACTCCTACAATGAGCAGTTCTTC
CASSVDVNSYNEQFF
>TRBJ1-4|-|TRBD1|TRBV7-9
TGTGCCAGCAGCTCGGGACAGGGTAATGAAAAACTGTTTTTT
CASSSGQGNEKLFF
>TRBJ2-7|-|TRBD1|TRBV29-1
TGCAGCGTTGCCCCGGGACAGTCCTACGAGCAGTACTTC
CSVAPGQSYEQYF
>TRBJ2-7|-|TRBD1|TRBV28
TGTGCCAGCAGTTTACCCGACAGGGGCGAGCAGTACTTC
CASSLPDRGEQYF
>TRBJ2-1|-|TRBD2|TRBV18
TGTGCCAGCTCACCACAGACTAGCCCATCTGAGCAGTTCTTC
CASSPQTSPSEQFF
>TRBJ2-3|-|-|TRBV27
TGTGCCAGCAACCCCACTAGCGGGACAGGGACCTCATGGGATACGCAGTATTTT
CASNPTSGTGTSWDTQYF
>TRBJ2-7|once|-|TRBV6-6
TGTGCCAGCAGGTCTTTAAGAGCCTACGAGCAGTACTTC
CASRSLRAYEQYF
>TRBJ1-5|-|-|TRBV28
TGTGCCAGCAGTTCCCATCCCGGGGGGAGGGGAAGCAATCAGCCCCAGCATTTT
CASSSHPGGRGSNQPQHF
>TRBJ1-1|-|TRBD1|TRBV5-4
TGTGCCAGCAGCGTGGACGGGGGGACAGGGAACACTGAAGCTTTCTTT
CASSVDGGTGNTEAFF
>TRBJ2-1|-|TRBD2|TRBV5-6
TGTGCCAGTATGACGACTAGCGCGAGACGCTCCTACAATGAGCAGTTCTTC
CASMTTSARRSYNEQFF
>TRBJ2-1|-|TRBD2|TRBV27
TGTGCCAGCAGTTTATTGGTAGCGGGAGTCAATGAGCAGTTCTTC
CASSLLVAGVNEQFF
>TRBJ2-1|once|-|TRBV4-2
TGTGCCAGCAGCCAAGAACCGTTCTCCTACAATGAGCAGTTCTTC
CASSQEPFSYNEQFF
>TRBJ2-7|-|-|TRBV10-2
TGCGCCAGCACTCCGGGGTCTAGTAGGGCCTACGAGCAGTACTTC
CASTPGSSRAYEQYF
>TRBJ2-7|-|-|TRBV4-1
TGCGCCAGCAGCCAAGGACGCGAGCAGTACTTC
CASSQGREQYF